The table lists the clone carrying this T cell receptor beta chain with a count of one. This specimen includes other DNA sequences encoding the same CDR3. Trimming cost V 8 bases and J 8 bases, with 7 bases left between them. Germline V gene lookup returns CDR1 MNHNS and CDR2 SASEGT. CDR3 length: 10 residues. The source of the sample is a study of shared clonotypes between healthy human individuals. In the original workflow: Quality scores were absent from the junction-only immunoSEQ sequences, so filtering differed. Clones were read by immunoSEQ multiplex PCR, and TCRdb kept only the in-frame ones, dropping some. The DNA gave D and trimming, while V, J and clone size come from that table. Found here are 2 million to 2.5 million clones, roughly 92% of them singletons; the top ten hold around 0.35%.

The sample comprised naive CD4+ T cells from PBMCs. Subset of the sample: CD45RA+ positively selected. This chain links TRBV6-1 with TRBJ2-1, with D tentatively TRBD2 (6 bases). This receptor was obtained from a man aged 18 to 29 in good health. Some clones in this sample may be carry-over from other donors' samples. The DNA of the CDR3 is TGTGCCAGCTGGGGGGATGAGCAGTTCTTC. Its translation is CASWGDEQFF.